Given below is one T cell receptor beta chain in context. Its antigen specificity is not known. No base quality values were provided; no much bigger clone lies one nucleotide off. This sample was included in a study of cytomegalovirus exposure and HLA in healthy donors (dated by TCRdb to the late 2010s). For context, the study as a whole: The roughly 650 repertoires of the first cohort and the 95 to 150 validation repertoires were produced on the same platform, according to a later analysis. The aim of the study was to test whether cataloging public T cell receptors could identify signatures of past pathogen exposure. Along with the approximately 700-subject first cohort, a separate validation cohort of 120 different subjects was used. The study combined high-throughput TCR immunosequencing, statistical association of individual TCRs with disease status, and machine learning to predict cytomegalovirus infection status.

From a lookup of the germline V gene (reference sequence), CDR1 and CDR2 are MNHNY and SVGAGI. Including cysteine and phenylalanine, the CDR3 has 15 amino acids. Left in the record is the CDR3 DNA by itself, 45 bases read in frame from the first base. V has 5 bases trimmed and J has 4 bases trimmed; junction bases matching no gene number 8. The donors were included in the validation cohort of roughly 130 subjects, a group kept apart from the 666-subject first cohort. Libraries were constructed by the immunoSEQ multiplex PCR assay. In the original analysis: A statistical classification framework was developed to diagnose cytomegalovirus status using the catalog of TCR beta chain sequences. This immuneACCESS table, as held by TCRdb, lists in-frame sequences with V and J called but not all clones. Of the missing ones, under half trace to an unresolved V gene in checked studies; the others have no known cause. The DNA was the basis for D and trimming; V, J and clone size are from that table. For this sample the table gives 150,000 to 200,000 clones, of which around 84% were detected only once. Jointly, the top ten make up roughly 7% of the sample.

Here is what the overall study found, with its caveats: According to the authors, the approach could potentially be generalized to other disease states and immunological phenotypes. The classifier was reported to diagnose cytomegalovirus status with high specificity and sensitivity in both the original and validation cohorts. In vitro tests confirmed that a few of the cytomegalovirus-associated TCR beta chains recognize cytomegalovirus antigens. The study listed approximately 150 TCR beta chains as associated with cytomegalovirus. A later analysis found that TCRs clustered in the first cohort also tended to co-occur in the roughly 110 validation repertoires, with 90% to 95% of cluster scores above 0. A later analysis lacked HLA typing for the validation cohort, so it scored co-occurrence in that cohort across all 110 or so repertoires. While some public TCRs were present in many individuals, most TCR sequences turned up only very rarely across donors.

Rearrangement joined TRBV6-6 to TRBJ1-2; a stretch of 9 junction bases matches TRBD1. Sequenced: PBMCs. This TCR derives from a man younger than 30 in good health and CMV-seropositive. The nucleotide sequence is TGTGCCAGCAGTAAACCGGGACAGGGAGGCTATGGCTACACCTTC. Translated, this is CASSKPGQGGYGYTF.